Below are 31 T cell receptor beta chains sequenced from a single sample in a study of beta chain features in type 1 diabetes. Findings and caveats of the study: Type 1 diabetes patients had moderately but significantly shorter TCRB CDR3s in all four CD4+ subsets.

Since all of the isolated RNA was reverse transcribed, expressed TCRB transcripts were what got sequenced. Using immunoSEQ multiplex PCR, the repertoire was profiled, and TCRdb retains in-frame clones only, with some absent. The profile shows around 710,000 clones, 9.5% to 15% of them singletons. Their antigens remain unidentified. The sequencing input was naive CD4+ T cells from blood. These receptors all come from a man younger than 40 with type 1 diabetes.

This clone was counted a few times. The CDR3 DNA reads TGTGCCAGCTCACCACCGGGGGGCCCAAGCTTCAATGAGCAGTTCTTC. Protein sequence: CASSPPGGPSFNEQFF. J is TRBJ2-1 and V is TRBV18; D possibly uses TRBD1 or TRBD2 (6 bases each). Germline CDR1 KGHSH, CDR2 LQKENI. The V end lost 0 bases, the J end lost 6 bases, and 15 bases lay between the germline ends. The CDR3 consists of 16 residues.

Note on this clone: This CDR3 is also generated by other DNA sequences in the sample. The chain is built from TRBV10-3 and TRBJ1-2, with 9 bases matching TRBD1. After removal of 3 bases from V and 3 bases from J, the junction contained 2 bases not matched to a gene. The CDR3 has 14 amino acids. Germline CDR1 is ENHRY and CDR2 is SYGVKD. The CDR3 nucleotides are TGTGCCATCAGTGAAAGGACAGGGGACTATGGCTACACCTTC. Amino acids: CAISERTGDYGYTF.

This clone has only a few counts. V usage is TRBV12-5 and J usage is TRBJ2-3; 7 positions agree with TRBD2. There are 14 residues in the CDR3. V lost 6 bases, J lost 2 bases, and 5 bases stayed unmatched. Germline values: CDR1 LGHNT, CDR2 FRNRAP. The CDR3 coding sequence is TGTGCTAGTGGGCAAGCGGGGATCACAGATACGCAGTATTTT. It yields the protein CASGQAGITDTQYF.

This clone was picked up a small number of times. The chain is built from TRBV6-1 and TRBJ2-7, with D possibly TRBD1 on 6 matching bases. The germline gives CDR1 MNHNS, CDR2 SASEGT. Trimming cost V 6 bases and J 2 bases, with 11 bases left between them. CDR3 length: 13 amino acids. The CDR3 region is CASSEDSTYEQYF. The CDR3 nucleotides are TGTGCCAGCAGCGAGGACAGCACCTACGAGCAGTACTTC.

V gene TRBV28 combines with J gene TRBJ1-5; D uncertain. This CDR3 is built from 15 residues. Deletions cut 8 bases from V and 6 bases from J, with 20 bases between. Germline values: CDR1 MDHEN, CDR2 SYDVKM. The CDR3 sequence: CASAVAGTRGQPQHF. CDR3 DNA: TGTGCCAGCGCCGTTGCTGGCACGCGAGGTCAGCCCCAGCATTTT. Filled out from reference TRBV28 and TRBJ1-5, the complete variable domain reads DVKVTQSSRYLVKRTGEKVFLECVQDMDHENMFWYRQDPGLGLRLIYFSYDVKMKEKGDIPEGYSVSREKKERFSLILESASTNQTSMYLCASAVAGTRGQPQHFGDGTRLSIL.

In this sample, this clone turned up a few times. The V call is TRBV6-1, the J call TRBJ2-1; weak D call: TRBD1 (5 bases). The CDR3 has 17 residues. Per the germline V gene, CDR1 is MNHNS and CDR2 is SASEGT. Trimming removed 3 bases from V and 2 bases from J, with 17 bases in between. In DNA form, the CDR3 reads TGTGCCAGCAGTGACCAACCCGACAGTTCTGCCTACAATGAGCAGTTCTTC. It is translated as CASSDQPDSSAYNEQFF.

The V and J genes are TRBV5-6 and TRBJ1-4; D gene unclear. The CDR3 runs to 14 residues. Trimming pared 2 bases from V and 4 bases from J, leaving 9 bases between. Germline-derived CDR1 and CDR2 are SGHDT and YYEEEE. CDR3 protein: CASSFGFGNEKLFF. Here the CDR3 DNA reads TGTGCCAGCAGCTTCGGTTTTGGTAATGAAAAACTGTTTTTT.

This clone was counted between two and nine times. The rearrangement uses TRBV19 and TRBJ2-3; TRBD2 aligns across 10 bases. This CDR3 contains 14 residues. Per the germline V gene, CDR1 is LNHDA and CDR2 is SQIVND (reference sequence). V trimming: 6 bases; J trimming: 7 bases; junction bases outside the gene matches: 7. Written as DNA, the CDR3 is TGTGCCAGTAGACTAGCGGGGACGTCAAATACGCAGTATTTT. Translating it yields CASRLAGTSNTQYF. The full variable domain, with the rest looked up from reference TRBV19 and TRBJ2-3, is DGGITQSPKYLFRKEGQNVTLSCEQNLNHDAMYWYRQDPGQGLRLIYYSQIVNDFQKGDIAEGYSVSREKKESFPLTVTSAQKNPTAFYLCASRLAGTSNTQYFGPGTRLTVL.

In DNA, the CDR3 is TGTGCAAGTCGCTTGGGGACACCTCTTTTTATGAATTCACCCCTCCACTTT. Translation: CASRLGTPLFMNSPLHF. The genes are TRBV12-2 and TRBJ1-6; TRBD1 was called by the table and not checked on the DNA. TRBV12-2 is classified as a pseudogene. The CDR3 is 17 amino acids.

The chain couples TRBV27 to TRBJ1-2; 7 positions match TRBD1. With 7 bases clipped from V and 0 bases from J, the junction kept 8 bases outside the gene matches. Germline values: CDR1 MNHEY, CDR2 SMNVEV (reference sequence). This CDR3 has 15 residues. The CDR3 here is CASMPLDRANYGYTF. The CDR3, as DNA: TGTGCCAGCATGCCACTTGACAGGGCTAACTATGGCTACACCTTC.

The chain recombines TRBV6-5 with TRBJ2-1, with D perhaps matching TRBD2 (6 bases). Germline lookup yields CDR1 MNHEY and CDR2 SVGAGI. The length of the CDR3 is 15 residues. Trimming left V 5 bases short and J 1 base short, with 12 bases between. CDR3 DNA: TGTGCCAGCAGTCCCGCGGGGCTATCCTACAATGAGCAGTTCTTC. It yields the protein CASSPAGLSYNEQFF.

This chain connects TRBV11-2 to TRBJ2-2, with D possibly being TRBD2 (6 bases). V lost 6 bases, J lost 4 bases, and 15 bases lay in between. The CDR3 sequence is 15 residues long. Per the germline V gene, CDR1 is SGHAT and CDR2 is FQNNGV. CDR3 in DNA: TGTGCCAGCAGGTCCACGGGGGATTCCACCGGGGAGCTGTTTTTT. As protein: CASRSTGDSTGELFF.

This clone has more than one count but fewer than ten. This rearrangement joins TRBV12-5 to TRBJ1-2, with 7 bases that match TRBD1. Germline V CDR1 and CDR2: LGHNT, FRNRAP. J was trimmed by 6 bases and V by 5 bases; bases with no gene match: 9. The CDR3 runs 14 residues. CDR3 nucleotide sequence: TGTGCTAGTGGTGCGAGACAGGGTGGGGATGGCTACACCTTC. Encoded protein: CASGARQGGDGYTF.

The rearrangement links TRBV6-6 to TRBJ1-1, with D unresolved. This CDR3 is 13 amino acids long. Trimming pared 10 bases from V and 5 bases from J, leaving 17 bases between. In germline, CDR1 is MNHNY, CDR2 SVGAGI (reference sequence). DNA for the CDR3: TGTGCCACCTCCCGAGTGGAGCGAACTGAAGCTTTCTTT. Translating it yields CATSRVERTEAFF.

In DNA, the CDR3 is TGCGCCAGCAGCTTGGCCCGGGATACAGATACGCAGTATTTT. Residues: CASSLARDTDTQYF. V is TRBV5-1 and J is TRBJ2-3, with D tentatively TRBD2 (5 bases). The germline V and J ends were trimmed by 0 bases and 3 bases, with 8 bases remaining between them. Germline V CDR1 and CDR2: SGHRS, YFSETQ. The CDR3 consists of 14 residues. The whole variable domain, filled in from reference TRBV5-1 and TRBJ2-3, reads KAGVTQTPRYLIKTRGQQVTLSCSPISGHRSVSWYQQTPGQGLQFLFEYFSETQRNKGNFPGRFSGRQFSNSRSEMNVSTLELGDSALYLCASSLARDTDTQYFGPGTRLTVL.

In its sample, this clone was seen a few times. J is TRBJ1-1 and V is TRBV9; D is unclear. V was trimmed by 4 bases and J by 1 base, leaving 11 bases between them. This CDR3 has 14 residues. Germline CDR1 SGDLS, CDR2 YYNGEE. The CDR3 coding sequence is TGTGCCAGCAGCCCCCGTCTGGGGAACACTGAAGCTTTCTTT. This encodes CASSPRLGNTEAFF.

V is TRBV27 and J is TRBJ1-2, with D unresolved. Germline values: CDR1 MNHEY, CDR2 SMNVEV (reference sequence). CDR3 length: 13 residues. Trimming took 6 bases from V and 3 from J, leaving 11 bases between them. CDR3 nucleotides: TGTGCCAGCAGCCGGATAGGCGACTATGGCTACACCTTC. Translated: CASSRIGDYGYTF.

The chain is built from TRBV6-1 and TRBJ2-7; D remains unclear. The germline V gene encodes CDR1 MNHNS and CDR2 SASEGT. The germline V and J ends were trimmed by 1 base and 4 bases, with 5 bases remaining between them. CDR3 length: 12 residues. The CDR3 bases are TGTGCCAGCAGTGAAGAGGAGTACGAGCAGTACTTC. Translation gives CASSEEEYEQYF.

This clone was seen a handful of times. V gene TRBV9 combines with J gene TRBJ2-3, with 8 bases identical to TRBD1. The V gene end was trimmed by 4 bases and the J gene end by 2 bases; junction bases not matched to a gene: 6. The CDR3 length is 15 residues. CDR1 is SGDLS and CDR2 is YYNGEE in the germline V gene. The CDR3 nucleotides read TGTGCCAGCAGCTCCAGGACAGGGAACACAGATACGCAGTATTTT. This gives the protein CASSSRTGNTDTQYF. Supplemented by reference TRBV9 and TRBJ2-3, the full variable domain reads DSGVTQTPKHLITATGQRVTLRCSPRSGDLSVYWYQQSLDQGLQFLIQYYNGEERAKGNILERFSAQQFPDLHSELNLSSLELGDSALYFCASSSRTGNTDTQYFGPGTRLTVL.

This clone appeared a few times. This chain links TRBV30 with TRBJ2-3; D might be TRBD1 (5 bases). CDR3 size: 14 residues. The V end lost 3 bases, the J end lost 3 bases, and 13 bases lay between the germline ends. From germline, CDR1 is GTSNPN and CDR2 SVGIG (reference sequence). The CDR3 sequence is CAWRDNGNTDTQYF. The CDR3 coding sequence is TGTGCCTGGAGGGACAACGGCAATACAGATACGCAGTATTTT.

In its sample, this clone was seen a few times. At one boundary the junction diverges from the germline segment, which might be a read error. V usage is TRBV19 and J usage is TRBJ1-4; 11 positions match TRBD1. CDR3 length: 15 residues. Germline CDR1 LNHDA, CDR2 SQIVND (reference sequence). CDR3 region: CASGQGASVDEKPFF. Written as DNA, the CDR3 is TGTGCCAGCGGACAGGGGGCATCAGTTGATGAAAAACCGTTTTTT.

The V and J genes are TRBV4-2 and TRBJ2-5, with TRBD2 matching over 7 bases. The CDR3 sequence is 16 residues long. Germline CDR1 and CDR2: LGHNA and YNFKEQ. V gave up 0 bases and J gave up 5 bases; unmatched junction bases: 9. DNA of the CDR3: TGTGCCAGCAGCCAAGAGGTCGGGAGGAGTGTGGAGACCCAGTACTTC. As protein: CASSQEVGRSVETQYF.

Written as DNA, the CDR3 is TGTGCCAGCAGCGGGCCGGACTCAGCAAGCGAGCAGTTCTTC. This gives the protein CASSGPDSASEQFF. This chain uses TRBV9 with TRBJ2-1; tentative D call: TRBD2 (5 bases). Germline loops: CDR1 SGDLS, CDR2 YYNGEE. The CDR3 length is 14 residues. The V end lost 3 bases, the J end lost 10 bases, and 17 bases lay between the germline ends. The full variable domain, its missing parts supplied by reference TRBV9 and TRBJ2-1, is DSGVTQTPKHLITATGQRVTLRCSPRSGDLSVYWYQQSLDQGLQFLIQYYNGEERAKGNILERFSAQQFPDLHSELNLSSLELGDSALYFCASSGPDSASEQFFGPGTRLTVL.

This clone was observed a single time. The same CDR3 is also encoded by other DNA sequences in this sample. The genes are TRBV28 and TRBJ1-2; D is unclear. The V gene's germline CDR1 is MDHEN and CDR2 SYDVKM. The CDR3 totals 13 residues. Trimming shortened V by 6 bases and J by 0 bases, and 8 bases separated the two germline ends. CDR3 sequence reads: CASRTGPNYGYTF. The CDR3 nucleotides read TGTGCCAGCAGGACCGGACCTAACTATGGCTACACCTTC.

The chain links TRBV9 to TRBJ1-2, with D unresolved. V lost 3 bases and J 4 bases, leaving 22 bases between the germline ends. This CDR3 is built from 17 residues. CDR1 and CDR2 from the germline V gene are SGDLS and YYNGEE. DNA of the CDR3: TGTGCCAGCAGCGCTGCCCCCGGATGGACGGCCATCTATGGCTACACCTTC. It encodes CASSAAPGWTAIYGYTF.

This clone was recorded a few times. The genes are TRBV7-9 and TRBJ2-5; D assignment may be TRBD1 or TRBD2 (5 bases each). CDR1 and CDR2 from the germline V gene are SEHNR and FQNEAQ (reference sequence). Trimming pared 1 base from V and 9 bases from J, leaving 6 bases between. There are 11 residues in the CDR3. CDR3 bases: TGTGCCAGCAGCTTAGTGGGGGCCCAGTACTTC. Its protein is CASSLVGAQYF.

This chain uses TRBV6-5 with TRBJ1-2, with D possibly TRBD1 on 6 matching bases. The CDR3 contains 14 residues. The germline V and J ends were trimmed by 5 bases and 1 base, with 11 bases remaining between them. The germline V gene encodes CDR1 MNHEY and CDR2 SVGAGI. The CDR3 sequence is CASSTADSNYGYTF. The CDR3 DNA reads as TGTGCCAGCAGTACGGCGGACAGTAACTATGGCTACACCTTC.

The sample holds one count of this clone. This chain uses TRBV5-1 with TRBJ2-7; possible D gene TRBD1, 7 bases. The V gene's germline CDR1 is SGHRS and CDR2 YFSETQ. Trimming cost V 1 base and J 4 bases, with 18 bases left between them. The CDR3 spans 16 residues. CDR3 sequence (DNA): TGCGCCAGCAGCTTGAGTCAGGGGGGCCGTACGTACGAGCAGTACTTC. Amino acids: CASSLSQGGRTYEQYF.

This clone was detected only a few times. J is TRBJ2-7 and V is TRBV5-1; 9 nucleotides match TRBD1. Unmatched junction bases numbered 10, after V lost 4 bases and J lost 5 bases. Germline loops: CDR1 SGHRS, CDR2 YFSETQ. The CDR3 runs to 15 residues. CDR3 sequence: CASSDAGTGLDEQYF. The CDR3 coding sequence is TGCGCCAGCAGCGATGCAGGGACAGGGTTGGACGAGCAGTACTTC.

The genes are TRBV11-2 and TRBJ1-6; maybe TRBD1 (5 bases). The CDR3 totals 16 residues. Trimming removed 3 bases at V and 9 bases at J, with 18 bases between. From germline, CDR1 is SGHAT and CDR2 FQNNGV. The CDR3 loop is CASSFIRQGRGSPLHF. Written as DNA, the CDR3 is TGTGCCAGCAGCTTCATCAGGCAGGGCCGCGGTTCACCCCTCCACTTT. The whole variable domain, remainder taken from reference TRBV11-2 and TRBJ1-6, is EAGVAQSPRYKIIEKRQSVAFWCNPISGHATLYWYQQILGQGPKLLIQFQNNGVVDDSQLPKDRFSAERLKGVDSTLKIQPAKLEDSAVYLCASSFIRQGRGSPLHFGNGTRLTVT.

This clone was observed a few times. The chain joins TRBV6-5 to TRBJ2-2; D may be TRBD1 (5 bases). The germline gives CDR1 MNHEY, CDR2 SVGAGI. The CDR3 has 14 residues. The V gene lost 5 bases and the J gene lost 3 bases, with 10 bases spanning the gap. The CDR3 reads CASSRPGHTGELFF. CDR3 sequence (DNA): TGTGCCAGCAGTCGTCCAGGGCACACCGGGGAGCTGTTTTTT.